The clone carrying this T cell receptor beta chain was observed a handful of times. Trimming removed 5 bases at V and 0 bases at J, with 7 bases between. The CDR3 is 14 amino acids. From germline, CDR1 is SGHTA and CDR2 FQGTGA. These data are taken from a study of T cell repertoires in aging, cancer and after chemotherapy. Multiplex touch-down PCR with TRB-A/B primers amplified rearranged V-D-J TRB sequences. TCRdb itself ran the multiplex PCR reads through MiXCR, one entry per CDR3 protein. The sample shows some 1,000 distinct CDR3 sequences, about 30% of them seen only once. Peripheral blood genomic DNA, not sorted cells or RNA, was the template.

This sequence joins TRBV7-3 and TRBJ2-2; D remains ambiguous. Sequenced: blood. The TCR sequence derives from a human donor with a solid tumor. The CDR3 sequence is CASSPQANTGELFF. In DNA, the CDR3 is TGTGCCAGCAGCCCTCAGGCGAACACCGGGGAGCTGTTTTTT. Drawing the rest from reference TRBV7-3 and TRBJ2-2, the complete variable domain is GAGVSQTPSNKVTEKGKYVELRCDPISGHTALYWYRQSLGQGPEFLIYFQGTGAADDSGLPNDRFFAVRPEGSVSTLKIQRTERGDSAVYLCASSPQANTGELFFGEGSRLTVL.